These 27 T cell receptor beta chains share one sample of origin, sequenced in a study of T cell responses to AZD1222 COVID-19 vaccine. Clones were sequenced by immunoSEQ multiplex PCR, and TCRdb holds only the in-frame ones, with some missing. This table has around 110,000 clones, roughly 90% appearing once. Here the sequenced sample was peripheral blood, taken on day 0 of AZD1222 vaccination. These receptor sequences come from an adult in good health.

The chain carries TRBV20-1 and TRBJ2-2, with D possibly TRBD2 on 6 matching bases. CDR3 length equals 14 residues. V lost 3 bases, J lost 6 bases, and 14 bases lay in between. Germline CDR1 is DFQATT and CDR2 is SNEGSKA (reference sequence). The CDR3 is CSASPGLRAGELFF. The CDR3 DNA follows: TGCAGTGCTAGTCCGGGACTTCGCGCCGGGGAGCTGTTTTTT.

The chain joins TRBV3-1 (or the pseudogene TRBV3-2) to TRBJ2-7; 9 bases map to TRBD2. CDR1 LGHDT and CDR2 YNNKEL come from the germline V gene (reference sequence). The CDR3 is 16 residues long. Trimming removed 4 bases from V and 3 bases from J; junction bases left unmatched: 10. The CDR3 reads CASSPPLGLAFYEQYF. In nucleotides, the CDR3 is TGTGCCAGCAGCCCACCATTAGGACTAGCGTTCTACGAGCAGTACTTC.

This rearrangement joins TRBV12-3 or TRBV12-4 to TRBJ1-6; no clear D. CDR3 length: 12 amino acids. V was cut by 6 bases and J by 5 bases, with 5 bases left in between. The CDR3 region has the DNA TGTGCCAGCAGGCCAGATAATTCACCCCTCCACTTT. Protein product: CASRPDNSPLHF.

CDR3 nucleotides: TGTGCCAGCAGAAGGGGTAGCAATCAGCCCCAGCATTTT. It codes for CASRRGSNQPQHF. The chain couples TRBV28 to TRBJ1-5, with a tentative D call TRBD1 (5 bases). The CDR3 sequence is 13 residues long. Germline V lookup: CDR1 MDHEN, CDR2 SYDVKM. The V and J ends lost 6 bases and 0 bases respectively, with 6 bases between them.

This chain joins TRBV24-1 and TRBJ1-1, with D unclear. Germline CDR1 and CDR2: KGHDR and SFDVKD. The CDR3 sequence is 12 residues long. V shed 5 bases and J shed 0 bases, with 3 bases lying between them. The CDR3 loop reads CATSGLNTEAFF. DNA of the CDR3: TGTGCCACCAGTGGATTGAACACTGAAGCTTTCTTT.

The chain couples TRBV28 to TRBJ2-7; 8 bases are shared with TRBD2. CDR3 length: 14 amino acids. Trimming removed 3 bases from V and 3 bases from J; junction bases left unmatched: 4. Germline assignment: CDR1 MDHEN and CDR2 SYDVKM. CDR3 bases: TGTGCCAGCAGTTTTAGCGGGAATGACTACGAGCAGTACTTC. Amino acid sequence: CASSFSGNDYEQYF.

Regarding this clone: The same CDR3 also results from other DNA sequences found in this sample. This chain uses TRBV27 with TRBJ2-7; TRBD2 matches at 7 bases. CDR3 length: 13 amino acids. In germline, CDR1 is MNHEY, CDR2 SMNVEV (reference sequence). The J segment lost 4 bases and the V segment lost 3 bases, leaving 3 bases of the junction unmatched. CDR3 sequence reads: CASSFPGGYEQYF. The CDR3 DNA follows: TGTGCCAGCAGTTTCCCGGGGGGATACGAGCAGTACTTC.

The chain carries TRBV7-2 and TRBJ2-5; D ambiguous. Germline CDR1 and CDR2: SGHTA and FQGNSA. The CDR3 runs 14 residues. Trimming pared 1 base from V and 3 bases from J, leaving 9 bases between. In DNA, the CDR3 is TGTGCCAGCAGCTTAGACCGGATTGAAGAGACCCAGTACTTC. It codes for CASSLDRIEETQYF.

The chain uses TRBV11-3 and TRBJ1-1, with D unresolved. V dropped 5 bases and J dropped 5 bases, with 12 bases sitting between them. This CDR3 has 13 amino acids. Germline V gene sequence: CDR1 SGHNT, CDR2 YENEEA. The CDR3 protein is CASSPGVGTEAFF. Written as DNA, the CDR3 is TGTGCCAGCAGCCCTGGGGTTGGGACTGAAGCTTTCTTT.

The rearrangement links TRBV28 to TRBJ1-1, with 12 positions matching TRBD1. CDR3 size: 15 residues. Germline V gives CDR1 MDHEN, CDR2 SYDVKM. The V segment lost 10 bases and the J segment 7 bases; nucleotides outside the gene matches: 13. CDR3 nucleotides: TGTGCCATCCAAAACCGGGACAGGGGGCTTCATGAAGCTTTCTTT. This codes for CAIQNRDRGLHEAFF.

This clone was found a few times. The V gene is TRBV5-1, the J gene TRBJ2-1, with 9 bases lining up with TRBD2. V shed 2 bases, J shed 5 bases, and the junction held 5 bases outside the gene matches. Germline assignment: CDR1 SGHRS and CDR2 YFSETQ. The CDR3 extends over 15 amino acids. The CDR3 reads CASSFMTSGNNEQFF. CDR3 nucleotides: TGCGCCAGCAGCTTCATGACTAGCGGCAACAATGAGCAGTTCTTC.

This clone came up a few times. This sequence joins TRBV5-1 and TRBJ2-6; 9 positions match TRBD1. This CDR3 comprises 17 residues. Germline V CDR1 and CDR2: SGHRS, YFSETQ. V was clipped by 4 bases and J by 3 bases; unmatched bases: 8. CDR3 sequence: CASSEGQGRIGANVLTF. DNA of the CDR3: TGCGCCAGCAGCGAGGGACAGGGTCGGATTGGGGCCAACGTCCTGACTTTC.

The V call is TRBV10-3, the J call TRBJ1-5, with D maybe TRBD1 (6 bases). CDR1 and CDR2 (germline): ENHRY, SYGVKD. The CDR3 length is 11 residues. The CDR3 loop is CGNGGDQPQHF. Written as DNA, the CDR3 is TGTGGAAACGGGGGCGATCAGCCCCAGCATTTT.

This chain links TRBV18 with TRBJ2-7; maybe TRBD2 (5 bases). CDR1 is KGHSH and CDR2 is LQKENI in the germline V gene. This CDR3 has 14 residues. The ends were cut back, 4 bases at V and 4 bases at J, with 14 bases in the middle. The CDR3 spells CASSLYREPYEQYF. In DNA, the CDR3 is TGTGCCAGCTCACTATACCGGGAACCTTACGAGCAGTACTTC.

The V call is TRBV28, the J call TRBJ1-3; TRBD1 matches 8 bases. This CDR3 has 15 amino acids. Germline CDR1 is MDHEN and CDR2 is SYDVKM. Trimming removed 1 base from V and 6 bases from J; junction bases left unmatched: 5. In DNA, the CDR3 is TGTGCCAGCAGTTTATTTGACAGGGGTTTAAACACCATATATTTT. It encodes CASSLFDRGLNTIYF. Looking up the rest from reference TRBV28 and TRBJ1-3 gives the full variable domain: DVKVTQSSRYLVKRTGEKVFLECVQDMDHENMFWYRQDPGLGLRLIYFSYDVKMKEKGDIPEGYSVSREKKERFSLILESASTNQTSMYLCASSLFDRGLNTIYFGEGSWLTVV.

The chain combines TRBV27 with TRBJ1-3, with 9 bases aligning to TRBD1. The V and J ends lost 2 bases and 3 bases, in that order; junction bases with no gene match: 14. The CDR3 runs to 19 residues. In germline, CDR1 is MNHEY, CDR2 SMNVEV (reference sequence). CDR3: CASSLTTPIQGAVGNTIYF. In nucleotides, the CDR3 is TGTGCCAGCAGTTTAACCACCCCCATACAGGGGGCAGTTGGAAACACCATATATTTT.

V gene TRBV7-8 combines with J gene TRBJ1-5, with TRBD1 as a possible D gene (5 bases). The germline V gene has CDR1 SGHVS and CDR2 FQNEAQ. V lost 5 bases and J lost 2, with 13 bases in between. This CDR3 has 15 residues. The CDR3 region is CASSPGALGNQPQHF. For the CDR3, the DNA is TGTGCCAGCAGCCCCGGGGCGTTAGGCAATCAGCCCCAGCATTTT.

The genes are TRBV7-9 and TRBJ1-3; perhaps TRBD1 as D (6 bases). CDR3 length equals 15 residues. V shed 10 bases and J shed 0 bases, with 16 bases lying between them. CDR1 and CDR2 (germline): SEHNR, FQNEAQ (reference sequence). CDR3 sequence: CATPSQDSSGNTIYF. DNA of the CDR3: TGTGCCACCCCTTCTCAGGACAGCTCTGGAAACACCATATATTTT.

The chain joins TRBV15 to TRBJ1-3; weak D call: TRBD1 (5 bases). V was trimmed by 0 bases and J by 4 bases, leaving 13 bases between them. Germline-derived CDR1 and CDR2 are LNHNV and YYDKDF (reference sequence). The CDR3 consists of 16 residues. The CDR3 DNA follows: TGTGCCACCAGCAGAGATCGGGACGGCTCCGGAAACACCATATATTTT. This codes for CATSRDRDGSGNTIYF. Combining the CDR3 with reference TRBV15 and TRBJ1-3 gives the whole variable domain DAMVIQNPRYQVTQFGKPVTLSCSQTLNHNVMYWYQQKSSQAPKLLFHYYDKDFNNEADTPDNFQSRRPNTSFCFLDIRSPGLGDTAMYLCATSRDRDGSGNTIYFGEGSWLTVV.

The chain combines TRBV10-3 with TRBJ1-1; D is unclear. In germline, CDR1 is ENHRY, CDR2 SYGVKD. V lost 7 bases and J 4 bases, leaving 10 bases between the germline ends. The CDR3 consists of 12 residues. CDR3: CAIKDLGTEAFF. CDR3 DNA sequence: TGTGCCATCAAAGATCTTGGCACTGAAGCTTTCTTT.

CDR3 sequence reads: CASSLGDRLQPQHF. The CDR3 DNA follows: TGTGCCAGCAGCTTAGGAGACAGGCTCCAGCCCCAGCATTTT. The genes are TRBV7-9 and TRBJ1-5; TRBD1 might be the D (6 bases). The CDR3 is 14 amino acids. Germline lookup yields CDR1 SEHNR and CDR2 FQNEAQ (reference sequence). V lost 1 base, J lost 7 bases, and 11 bases lay in between. The full variable domain, with the rest looked up from reference TRBV7-9 and TRBJ1-5, is DTGVSQNPRHKITKRGQNVTFRCDPISEHNRLYWYRQTLGQGPEFLTYFQNEAQLEKSRLLSDRFSAERPKGSFSTLEIQRTEQGDSAMYLCASSLGDRLQPQHFGDGTRLSIL.

The chain is built from TRBV28 and TRBJ2-1; 9 bases are a match to TRBD2. Germline-derived CDR1 and CDR2 are MDHEN and SYDVKM. The CDR3 contains 14 residues. J lost 3 bases, V lost 6 bases, and 3 bases had no gene match. The CDR3 DNA reads as TGTGCCAGCAGGATTAGCGGGGGCTACAATGAGCAGTTCTTC. It translates to CASRISGGYNEQFF.

The chain has TRBV6-5 and TRBJ2-7; 10 bases agree with TRBD2. Germline V gene lookup returns CDR1 MNHEY and CDR2 SVGAGI. Trimming took 2 bases from V and 7 from J; bases not matched to a gene: 5. The CDR3 length is 14 residues. CDR3 coding DNA: TGTGCCAGCAGTTACCTAGCGGGAGCGGGGGAGCAGTACTTC. Encoded protein: CASSYLAGAGEQYF.

This clone is a singleton in its sample. This chain connects TRBV6-5 to TRBJ1-6, with 8 bases matching TRBD1. The J segment lost 4 bases and the V segment lost 4 bases, leaving 3 bases of the junction unmatched. This CDR3 has 15 amino acids. From germline, CDR1 is MNHEY and CDR2 SVGAGI. CDR3 nucleotide sequence: TGTGCCAGCAGTTCGGGACAGGCTTATAATTCACCCCTCCACTTT. Its translation is CASSSGQAYNSPLHF.

The genes are TRBV6-2 or TRBV6-3 and TRBJ1-5; 10 bases are a match to TRBD1. The V segment lost 5 bases and the J segment 3 bases; nucleotides outside the gene matches: 7. The CDR3 consists of 16 residues. Germline CDR1 MNHEY, CDR2 SVGEGT. Here the CDR3 reads CASSVPGTGVNQPQHF. The CDR3 region has the DNA TGTGCCAGCAGTGTTCCCGGGACAGGGGTCAATCAGCCCCAGCATTTT.

V is TRBV6-2 or TRBV6-3 and J is TRBJ1-4; D might be TRBD1 (5 bases). The V end was cut by 5 bases, the J end by 8 bases, with 15 bases between. CDR1 MNHEY and CDR2 SVGEGT come from the germline V gene. The CDR3 spans 14 residues. The CDR3 spells CASSRRGRGEKLFF. The CDR3 coding sequence is TGTGCCAGCAGTAGAAGGGGAAGGGGCGAAAAACTGTTTTTT.

V gene TRBV5-4 combines with J gene TRBJ2-5; the D call may be TRBD1 or TRBD2 (6 bases each). Per germline, CDR1 SGHNT and CDR2 YYREEE (reference sequence). The V gene lost 4 bases and the J gene lost 2 bases, with 9 bases spanning the gap. This CDR3 contains 13 residues. The CDR3: CASSLGGQETQYF. The CDR3 region has the DNA TGTGCCAGCAGCCTAGGGGGGCAAGAGACCCAGTACTTC.